These T cell receptor beta chains were read from a single sample in a study of blood T cell repertoires in COVID-19. Produced via immunoSEQ multiplex PCR; TCRdb's table is partial and in-frame only. Found here are under 200,000 clones, 80% of them singletons; the top ten hold nearly 3.5%. Sequencing used PBMCs or T cells enriched from blood (not recorded which). These receptors came from an older woman who had recovered from COVID-19. Both conserved end residues are part of each CDR3. D genes are given only for firm matches. Part of the rows lack a size; the others show once, few, many or a class for expanded clones.

abundance,d_gene,v_gene,j_gene,CDR3nt,CDR3aa
NA,NA,TRBV5-1,TRBJ1-3,TGCGCCAGCAGCTTGAATATCGGGACTGGAAACACCATATATTTT,CASSLNIGTGNTIYF
NA,TRBD1,TRBV12-5,TRBJ2-3,TGTGCTAGTGGTTTGCGGACAGGGACTAGCACAGATACGCAGTATTTT,CASGLRTGTSTDTQYF
NA,TRBD1,TRBV18,TRBJ1-2,TGTGCCAGCTCACCCTCATCCGGGACAGGGGACTATGGCTACACCTTC,CASSPSSGTGDYGYTF
NA,TRBD2,TRBV18,TRBJ2-5,TGTGCCAGCTCACCAATCCTAGCGGGGGTAAACCAAGAGACCCAGTACTTC,CASSPILAGVNQETQYF
NA,NA,TRBV6-5,TRBJ2-5,TGTGCCAGCAGTCCGTCGGGGTTAGGTATAGAGACCCAGTACTTC,CASSPSGLGIETQYF
NA,TRBD2,TRBV29-1,TRBJ2-3,TGCAGCGTTGCTGGGACTAGCGGCCTCACAGATACGCAGTATTTT,CSVAGTSGLTDTQYF
NA,NA,TRBV7-6,TRBJ2-7,TGTGCCAGCAGCTTAGATAATAGCGAGCAGTACTTC,CASSLDNSEQYF
NA,NA,TRBV7-2,TRBJ1-6,TGTGCCAGCAGCTCCCCCGGGGGTAGGGATTCACCCCTCCACTTT,CASSSPGGRDSPLHF
NA,NA,TRBV13,TRBJ1-6,TGTGCCAGCAGCCCACAGGGTGGTAATTCACCCCTCCACTTT,CASSPQGGNSPLHF
NA,NA,TRBV2,TRBJ1-1,TGTGCCAGCAGTGAATTCGGGGGAAACACTGAAGCTTTCTTT,CASSEFGGNTEAFF
NA,NA,TRBV7-2,TRBJ2-2,TGTGCCAGCAGCCCATCTATGACCGGGGAGCTGTTTTTT,CASSPSMTGELFF
NA,TRBD1,TRBV7-8,TRBJ1-4,TGTGCCAGCAGCTCGACAGGGCAGGCAACTAATGAAAAACTGTTTTTT,CASSSTGQATNEKLFF
NA,TRBD1,TRBV19,TRBJ1-2,TGTGCCAGTAGAGGGAGCCTGGATACAGGGGTTAAAGTTTTTGGCTACACCTTC,CASRGSLDTGVKVFGYTF
NA,TRBD2,TRBV27,TRBJ2-1,TGTGCCAGCAGTTTGCTGGGCGGGGGGAATGAGCAGTTCTTC,CASSLLGGGNEQFF
once,TRBD2,TRBV18,TRBJ2-7,TGTGCCAGCTCACCCTCTTCTAGCGGCCTCTACGAGCAGTACTTC,CASSPSSSGLYEQYF
NA,NA,TRBV7-2,TRBJ2-5,TGTGCCAGCAGCTTAGCGGGGGGGCCGTGGGAGACCCAGTACTTC,CASSLAGGPWETQYF
NA,TRBD1,TRBV27,TRBJ1-2,TGTGCCAGCGGACAGGGGGTGTGGTACACCTTC,CASGQGVWYTF
NA,NA,TRBV18,TRBJ1-2,TGTGCCAGCTCACCCGGGCGGGATTCCTATGGCTACACCTTC,CASSPGRDSYGYTF
NA,TRBD1,TRBV5-6,TRBJ1-2,TGTGCCAGCAGCGCGGGCAACGTACCAGGGGGCGAGTACACCTTC,CASSAGNVPGGEYTF
NA,NA,TRBV5-1,TRBJ1-2,TGCGCCCGCAGCTTGGAGGCGGGGGGCAACTATGGCTACACCTTC,CARSLEAGGNYGYTF
NA,NA,TRBV5-1,TRBJ1-4,TGCGCCAGCAGCTTGGGACTCACTGCAACTAATGAAAAACTGTTTTTT,CASSLGLTATNEKLFF
few,TRBD1,TRBV11-2,TRBJ1-4,TGTGCCAGCAGCCGGGACAGGGACGAAAAACTGTTTTTT,CASSRDRDEKLFF
NA,TRBD2,TRBV6-1,TRBJ2-1,TGTGCCAGCAGTGAAGTGGCGGGGGGTTACAATGAGCAGTTCTTC,CASSEVAGGYNEQFF
NA,NA,TRBV6-6,TRBJ1-2,TGTGCCAGCCACGACTCAGGGGTCGGTGATGGCTACACCTTC,CASHDSGVGDGYTF